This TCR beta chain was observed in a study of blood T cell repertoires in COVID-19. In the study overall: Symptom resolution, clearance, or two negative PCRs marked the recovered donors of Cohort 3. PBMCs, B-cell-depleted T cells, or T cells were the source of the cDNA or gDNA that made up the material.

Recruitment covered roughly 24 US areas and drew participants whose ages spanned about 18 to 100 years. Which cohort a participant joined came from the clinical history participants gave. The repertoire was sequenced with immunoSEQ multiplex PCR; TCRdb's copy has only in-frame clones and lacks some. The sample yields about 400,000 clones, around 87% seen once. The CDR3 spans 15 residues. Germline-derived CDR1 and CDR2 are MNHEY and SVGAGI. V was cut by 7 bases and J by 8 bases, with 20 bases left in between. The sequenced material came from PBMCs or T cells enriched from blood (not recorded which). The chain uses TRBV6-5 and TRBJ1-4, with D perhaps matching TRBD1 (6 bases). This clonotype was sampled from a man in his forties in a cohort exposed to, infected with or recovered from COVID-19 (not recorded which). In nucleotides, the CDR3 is TGTGCCAGCATTTTAGAATTGGGGGCTAGGGAAAAACTGTTTTTT. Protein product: CASILELGAREKLFF.